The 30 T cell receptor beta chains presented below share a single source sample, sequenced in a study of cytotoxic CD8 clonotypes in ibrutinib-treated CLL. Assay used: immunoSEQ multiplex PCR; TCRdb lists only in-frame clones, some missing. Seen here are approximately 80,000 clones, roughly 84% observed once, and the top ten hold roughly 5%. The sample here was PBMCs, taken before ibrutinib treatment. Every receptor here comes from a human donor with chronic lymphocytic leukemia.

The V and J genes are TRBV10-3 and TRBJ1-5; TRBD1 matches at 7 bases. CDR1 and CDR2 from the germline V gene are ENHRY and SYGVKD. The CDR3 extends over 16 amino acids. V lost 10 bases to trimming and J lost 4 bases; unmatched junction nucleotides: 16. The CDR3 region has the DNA TGTGCCACCTCGAAAGTGTCGAACAGGGGAAATCAGCCCCAGCATTTT. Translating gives CATSKVSNRGNQPQHF.

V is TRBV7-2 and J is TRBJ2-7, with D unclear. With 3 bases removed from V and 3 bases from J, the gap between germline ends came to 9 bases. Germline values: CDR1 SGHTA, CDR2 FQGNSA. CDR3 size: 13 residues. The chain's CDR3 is CASSFSSFYEQYF. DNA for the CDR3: TGTGCCAGCAGCTTTTCAAGTTTCTACGAGCAGTACTTC.

This chain's CDR3 is CASSFSGAGNYGYTF. CDR3 in DNA: TGTGCCAGCAGTTTCTCAGGGGCTGGCAACTATGGCTACACCTTC. V gene TRBV6-5 combines with J gene TRBJ1-2; D might be TRBD1 (6 bases). The CDR3 extends over 15 amino acids. The V end was cut by 4 bases, the J end by 2 bases, with 14 bases between. The germline CDR1 and CDR2 sequences are MNHEY and SVGAGI.

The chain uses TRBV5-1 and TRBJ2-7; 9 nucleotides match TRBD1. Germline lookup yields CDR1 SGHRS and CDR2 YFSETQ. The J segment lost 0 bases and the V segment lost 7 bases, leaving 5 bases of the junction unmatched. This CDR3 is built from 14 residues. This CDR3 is CASSTGQGSYEQYF. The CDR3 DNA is TGCGCCAGCTCAACGGGACAGGGCTCCTACGAGCAGTACTTC.

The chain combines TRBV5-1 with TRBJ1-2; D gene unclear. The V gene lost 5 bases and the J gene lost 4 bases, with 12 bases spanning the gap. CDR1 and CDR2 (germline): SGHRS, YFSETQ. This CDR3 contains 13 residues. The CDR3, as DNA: TGCGCCAGCAGTCTGGCGGAATCCTATGGCTACACCTTC. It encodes CASSLAESYGYTF.

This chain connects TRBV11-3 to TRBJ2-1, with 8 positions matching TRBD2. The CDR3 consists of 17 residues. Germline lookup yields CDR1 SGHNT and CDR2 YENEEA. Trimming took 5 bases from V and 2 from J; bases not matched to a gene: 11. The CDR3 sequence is CASSHGGDGRAYNEQFF. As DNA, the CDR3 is TGTGCCAGCAGCCACGGGGGTGACGGGAGGGCCTACAATGAGCAGTTCTTC.

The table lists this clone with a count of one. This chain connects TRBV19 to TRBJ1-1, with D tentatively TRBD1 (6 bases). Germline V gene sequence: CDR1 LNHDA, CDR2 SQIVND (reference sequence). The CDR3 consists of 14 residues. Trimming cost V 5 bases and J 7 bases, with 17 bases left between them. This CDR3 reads CASSPGAGRNEAFF. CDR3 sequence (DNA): TGTGCCAGTAGTCCAGGGGCCGGGCGAAATGAAGCTTTCTTT.

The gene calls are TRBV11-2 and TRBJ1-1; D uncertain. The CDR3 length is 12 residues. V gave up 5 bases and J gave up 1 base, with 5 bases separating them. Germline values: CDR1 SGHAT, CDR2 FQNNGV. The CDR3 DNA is TGTGCCAGCAGCCTCCGGAACACTGAAGCTTTCTTT. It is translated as CASSLRNTEAFF.

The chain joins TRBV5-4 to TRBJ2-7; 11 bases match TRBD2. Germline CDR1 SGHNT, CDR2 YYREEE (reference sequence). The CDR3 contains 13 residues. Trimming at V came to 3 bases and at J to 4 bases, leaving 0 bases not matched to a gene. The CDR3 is CASSWTSGYEQYF. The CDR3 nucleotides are TGTGCCAGCAGCTGGACTAGCGGGTACGAGCAGTACTTC.

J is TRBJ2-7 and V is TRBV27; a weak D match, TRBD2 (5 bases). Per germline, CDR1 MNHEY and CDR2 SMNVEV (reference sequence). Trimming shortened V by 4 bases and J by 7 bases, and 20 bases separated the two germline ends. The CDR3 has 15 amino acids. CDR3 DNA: TGTGCCAGCAGTTACAGAAACTACGGGGTTCGGGAGCAGTACTTC. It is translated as CASSYRNYGVREQYF.

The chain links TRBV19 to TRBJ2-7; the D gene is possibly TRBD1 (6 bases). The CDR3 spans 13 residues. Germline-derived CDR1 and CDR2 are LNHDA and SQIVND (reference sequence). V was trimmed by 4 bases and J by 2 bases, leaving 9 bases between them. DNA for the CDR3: TGTGCCAGTAGTAAGGACAGAACCTACGAGCAGTACTTC. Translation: CASSKDRTYEQYF.

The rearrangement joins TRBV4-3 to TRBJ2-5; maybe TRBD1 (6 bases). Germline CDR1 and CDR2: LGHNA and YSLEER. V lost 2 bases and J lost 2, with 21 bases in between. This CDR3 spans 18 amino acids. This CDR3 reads CASSQLFRVGGSQETQYF. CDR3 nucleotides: TGCGCCAGCAGCCAATTGTTCAGGGTAGGGGGATCACAAGAGACCCAGTACTTC.

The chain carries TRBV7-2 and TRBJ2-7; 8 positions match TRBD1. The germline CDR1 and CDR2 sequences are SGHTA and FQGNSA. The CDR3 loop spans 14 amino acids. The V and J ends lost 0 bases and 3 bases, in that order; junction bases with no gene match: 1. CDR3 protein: CASSLAGTGYEQYF. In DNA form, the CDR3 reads TGTGCCAGCAGCTTAGCCGGGACAGGCTACGAGCAGTACTTC.

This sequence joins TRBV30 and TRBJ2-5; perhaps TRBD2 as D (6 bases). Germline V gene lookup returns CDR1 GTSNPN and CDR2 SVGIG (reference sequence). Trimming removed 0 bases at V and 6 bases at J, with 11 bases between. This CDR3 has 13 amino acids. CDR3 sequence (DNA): TGTGCCTGGAGTGTGAGCGGGTCAAAGACCCAGTACTTC. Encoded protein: CAWSVSGSKTQYF.

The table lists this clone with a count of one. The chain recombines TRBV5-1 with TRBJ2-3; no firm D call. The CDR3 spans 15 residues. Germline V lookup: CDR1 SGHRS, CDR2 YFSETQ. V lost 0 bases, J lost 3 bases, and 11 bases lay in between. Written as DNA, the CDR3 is TGCGCCAGCAGCTTGGCAGGTATTGGAACAGATACGCAGTATTTT. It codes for CASSLAGIGTDTQYF.

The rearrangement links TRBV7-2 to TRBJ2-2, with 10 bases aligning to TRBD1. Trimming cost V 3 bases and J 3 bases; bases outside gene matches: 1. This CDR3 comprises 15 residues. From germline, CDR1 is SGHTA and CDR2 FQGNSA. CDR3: CASSLGQGYTGELFF. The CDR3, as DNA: TGTGCCAGCAGCTTGGGACAGGGGTACACCGGGGAGCTGTTTTTT.

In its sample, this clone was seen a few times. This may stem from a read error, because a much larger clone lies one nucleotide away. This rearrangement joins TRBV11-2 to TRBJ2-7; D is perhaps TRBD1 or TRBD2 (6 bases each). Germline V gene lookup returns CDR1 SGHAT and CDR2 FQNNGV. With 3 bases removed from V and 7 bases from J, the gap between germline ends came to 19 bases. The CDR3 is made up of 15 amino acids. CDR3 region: CASSLEGTRSGEQYF. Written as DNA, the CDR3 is TGTGCCAGCAGCTTGGAGGGGACAAGGTCGGGGGAGCAGTACTTC.

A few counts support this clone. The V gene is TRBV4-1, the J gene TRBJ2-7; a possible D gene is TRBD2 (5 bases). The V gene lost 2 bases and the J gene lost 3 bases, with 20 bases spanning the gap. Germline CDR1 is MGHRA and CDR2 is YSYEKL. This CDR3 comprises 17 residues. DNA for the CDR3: TGCGCCAGCAGCCAAAGTACGCAAACTAGACGACTCTACGAGCAGTACTTC. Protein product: CASSQSTQTRRLYEQYF.

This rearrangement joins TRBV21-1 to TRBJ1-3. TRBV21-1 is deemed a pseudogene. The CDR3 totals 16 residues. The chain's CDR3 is CASSKWAGPSGNTIYF. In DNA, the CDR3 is TGTGCCAGCAGCAAATGGGCAGGACCCTCTGGAAACACCATATATTTT.

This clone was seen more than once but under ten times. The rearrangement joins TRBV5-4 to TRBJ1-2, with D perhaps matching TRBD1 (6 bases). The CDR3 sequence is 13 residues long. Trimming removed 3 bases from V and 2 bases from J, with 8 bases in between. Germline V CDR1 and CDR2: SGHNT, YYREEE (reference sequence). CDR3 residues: CASSYDRNYGYTF. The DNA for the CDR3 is TGTGCCAGCAGCTACGACAGGAACTATGGCTACACCTTC.

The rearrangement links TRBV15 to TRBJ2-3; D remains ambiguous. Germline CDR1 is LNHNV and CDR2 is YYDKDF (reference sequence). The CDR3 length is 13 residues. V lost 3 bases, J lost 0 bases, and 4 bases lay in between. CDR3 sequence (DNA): TGTGCCACCAGCAGTGCTAGCACAGATACGCAGTATTTT. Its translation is CATSSASTDTQYF.

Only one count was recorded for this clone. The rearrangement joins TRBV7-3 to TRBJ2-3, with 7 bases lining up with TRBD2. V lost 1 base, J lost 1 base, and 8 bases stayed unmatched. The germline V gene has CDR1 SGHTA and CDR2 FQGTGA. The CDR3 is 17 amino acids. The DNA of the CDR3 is TGTGCCAGCAGCTTAATTGTGCGGGAGTTAGGCACAGATACGCAGTATTTT. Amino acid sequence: CASSLIVRELGTDTQYF.

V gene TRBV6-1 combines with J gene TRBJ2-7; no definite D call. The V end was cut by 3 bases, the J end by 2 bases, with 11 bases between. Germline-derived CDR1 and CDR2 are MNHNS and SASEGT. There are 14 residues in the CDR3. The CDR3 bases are TGTGCCAGCAGTGATCCACTCCCGCCCTACGAGCAGTACTTC. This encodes CASSDPLPPYEQYF.

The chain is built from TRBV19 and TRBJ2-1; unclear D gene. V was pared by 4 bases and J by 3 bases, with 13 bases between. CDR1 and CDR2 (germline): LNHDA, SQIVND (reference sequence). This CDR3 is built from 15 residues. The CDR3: CASSNQDPYYNEQFF. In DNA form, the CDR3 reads TGTGCCAGTAGTAATCAGGACCCCTACTACAATGAGCAGTTCTTC. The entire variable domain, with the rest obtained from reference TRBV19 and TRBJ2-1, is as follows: DGGITQSPKYLFRKEGQNVTLSCEQNLNHDAMYWYRQDPGQGLRLIYYSQIVNDFQKGDIAEGYSVSREKKESFPLTVTSAQKNPTAFYLCASSNQDPYYNEQFFGPGTRLTVL.

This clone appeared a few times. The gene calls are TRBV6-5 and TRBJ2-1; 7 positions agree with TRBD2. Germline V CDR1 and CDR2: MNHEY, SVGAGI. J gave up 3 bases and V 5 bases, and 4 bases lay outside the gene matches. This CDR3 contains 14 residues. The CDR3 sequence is CASSGAGNYNEQFF. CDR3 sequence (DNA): TGTGCCAGCAGTGGAGCGGGGAACTACAATGAGCAGTTCTTC.

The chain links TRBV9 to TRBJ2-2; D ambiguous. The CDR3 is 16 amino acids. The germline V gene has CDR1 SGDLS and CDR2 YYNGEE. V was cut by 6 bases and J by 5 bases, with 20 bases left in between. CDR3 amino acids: CASTRTLGLTTGELFF. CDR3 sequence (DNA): TGTGCCAGCACACGGACCTTGGGCCTAACTACCGGGGAGCTGTTTTTT.

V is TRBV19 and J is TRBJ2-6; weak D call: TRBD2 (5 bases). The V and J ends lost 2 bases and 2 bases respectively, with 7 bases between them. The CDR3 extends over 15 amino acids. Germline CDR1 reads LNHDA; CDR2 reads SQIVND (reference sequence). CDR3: CASSISGAGANVLTF. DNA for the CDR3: TGTGCCAGTAGTATATCCGGGGCTGGGGCCAACGTCCTGACTTTC. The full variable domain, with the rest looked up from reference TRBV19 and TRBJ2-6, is DGGITQSPKYLFRKEGQNVTLSCEQNLNHDAMYWYRQDPGQGLRLIYYSQIVNDFQKGDIAEGYSVSREKKESFPLTVTSAQKNPTAFYLCASSISGAGANVLTFGAGSRLTVL.

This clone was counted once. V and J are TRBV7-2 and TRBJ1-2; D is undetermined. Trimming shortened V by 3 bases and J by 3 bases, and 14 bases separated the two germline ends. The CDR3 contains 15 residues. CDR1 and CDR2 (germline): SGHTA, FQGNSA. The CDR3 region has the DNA TGTGCCAGCAGCTTGTCGATTTTTGTTGACTATGGCTACACCTTC. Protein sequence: CASSLSIFVDYGYTF.

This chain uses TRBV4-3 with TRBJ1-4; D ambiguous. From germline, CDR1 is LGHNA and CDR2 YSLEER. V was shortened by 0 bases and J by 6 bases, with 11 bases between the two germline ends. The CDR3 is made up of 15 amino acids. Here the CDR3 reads CASSQDDTRDEKLFF. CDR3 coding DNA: TGCGCCAGCAGCCAAGATGACACCAGAGATGAAAAACTGTTTTTT.

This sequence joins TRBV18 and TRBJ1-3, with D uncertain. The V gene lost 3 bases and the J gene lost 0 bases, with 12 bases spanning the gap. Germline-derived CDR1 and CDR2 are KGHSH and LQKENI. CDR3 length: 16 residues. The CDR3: CASSPPVGHSGNTIYF. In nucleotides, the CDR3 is TGTGCCAGCTCACCCCCGGTAGGGCACTCTGGAAACACCATATATTTT.